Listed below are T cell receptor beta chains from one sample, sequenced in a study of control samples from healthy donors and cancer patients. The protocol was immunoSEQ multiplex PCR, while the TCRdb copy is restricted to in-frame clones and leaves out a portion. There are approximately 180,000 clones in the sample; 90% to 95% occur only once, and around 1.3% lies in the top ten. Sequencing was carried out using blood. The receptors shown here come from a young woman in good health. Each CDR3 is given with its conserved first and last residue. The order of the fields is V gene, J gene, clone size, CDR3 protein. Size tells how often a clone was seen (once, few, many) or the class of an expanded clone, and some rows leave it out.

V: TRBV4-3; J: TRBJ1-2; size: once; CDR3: CASSHDQGYGYTF
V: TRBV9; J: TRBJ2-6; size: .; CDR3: CASSTPQDRVPSSGANVLTF
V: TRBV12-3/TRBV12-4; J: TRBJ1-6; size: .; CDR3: CASSFPNSPLHF
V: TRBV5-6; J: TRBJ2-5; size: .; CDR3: CASSTRWGIGLGETQYF
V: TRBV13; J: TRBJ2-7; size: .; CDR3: CASSSRGRRTGVHYEQYF
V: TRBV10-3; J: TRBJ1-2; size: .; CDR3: CAISGSTGGGSGYTF
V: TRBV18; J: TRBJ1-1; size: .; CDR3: CASSLGDGLTEAFF
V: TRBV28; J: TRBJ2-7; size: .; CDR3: CASSFGRGGSSYEQYF
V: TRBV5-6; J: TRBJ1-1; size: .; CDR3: CASSQTGDLDTEAFF
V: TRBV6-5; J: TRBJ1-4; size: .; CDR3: CASRPDSRDGEKLFF
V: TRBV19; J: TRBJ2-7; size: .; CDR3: CASGGTGTQTYEQYF
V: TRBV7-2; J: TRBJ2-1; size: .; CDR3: CASSHGTSGGFYNEQFF
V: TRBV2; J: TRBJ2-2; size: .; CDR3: CASSEGDTYTGELFF
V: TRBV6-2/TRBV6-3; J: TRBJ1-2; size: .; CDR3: CASSSRGSYGYTF
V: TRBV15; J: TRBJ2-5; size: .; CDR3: CATSTLGLAGVTETQYF
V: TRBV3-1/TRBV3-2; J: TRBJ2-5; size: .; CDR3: CASSQMGKGQETQYF